This TCR beta chain was sequenced during a study of T cells after yellow fever vaccination. From the 5' RACE reads, TCRdb called clonotypes with MiXCR, one entry per CDR3 protein. The sample contains 300,000 to 400,000 distinct CDR3 sequences, less than 9.5% of which appear only once. V lost 4 bases to trimming and J lost 3 bases, with 9 bases between them. CDR1 and CDR2 (germline): LNHDA, SQIVND (reference sequence). The CDR3 has 14 amino acids. V usage is TRBV19 and J usage is TRBJ2-2; D not resolved. The specimen was PBMCs, collected roughly 45 days after the first yellow fever vaccination. This TCR derives from a man aged 18 to 35 who received the YFV17D yellow fever vaccine. The CDR3 bases are TGTGCCAGTAGTACCGACGGGTACACCGGGGAGCTGTTTTTT. It is translated as CASSTDGYTGELFF.